This passage covers 15 T cell receptor beta chains from one sample sequenced in a study of regulatory T cells in long-lasting Graves disease. The time point is: newly diagnosed GD, antithyroid drugs for less than 3 months. With RNA extracted from PBMCs as input, the TCR library was made. CDR3-region Arm-PCR and iRepertoire HTBI primers produced the TCR beta libraries. TCRdb re-analysed the multiplex PCR reads in MiXCR, keeping a single row per CDR3 protein. The profile covers more than 350,000 distinct CDR3 sequences, with about 16% appearing a single time and 16% taken by the ten largest. The same data also went into a second study, on T cells in Graves' hyperthyroidism and ophthalmopathy.

Sequenced here: peripheral blood mononuclear cells (PBMCs), sampled at new diagnosis, from a patient treated with antithyroid drugs. All receptors come from a woman aged 25-40 years with Graves disease.

Ten or more counts support this clonotype. This sequence joins TRBV20-1 and TRBJ1-6, with D perhaps matching TRBD1 (5 bases). Deletions cut 7 bases from V and 0 bases from J, with 13 bases between. Germline CDR1 and CDR2: DFQATT and SNEGSKA (reference sequence). The CDR3 runs 15 residues. In DNA, the CDR3 is TGCAGTGTTATTCGGGGGAGCTCCTATAATTCACCCCTCCACTTT. Amino acids: CSVIRGSSYNSPLHF.

This clonotype was recorded many times. The chain combines TRBV29-1 with TRBJ1-1; maybe TRBD1 (6 bases). V lost 5 bases and J 7 bases, leaving 14 bases between the germline ends. The CDR3 spans 12 residues. CDR1 and CDR2 from the germline V gene are SQVTM and ANQGSEA. CDR3 in DNA: TGCAGCGTTTTTCGGACAGCCGATGAAGCTTTCTTT. Its protein product is CSVFRTADEAFF.

This clonotype was recorded at least ten times. The gene calls are TRBV5-1 and TRBJ2-3, with a possible D match to TRBD1 (6 bases). This CDR3 comprises 15 residues. V was cut by 0 bases and J by 1 base, with 9 bases left in between. Looked up from germline, CDR1 is SGHRS and CDR2 is YFSETQ. The CDR3, as DNA: TGCGCCAGCAGCTTGGAGACAGGTGGCACAGATACGCAGTATTTT. Translated, it gives CASSLETGGTDTQYF.

This chain links TRBV24-1 with TRBJ1-3; D remains unclear. The length of the CDR3 is 13 residues. Trimming removed 4 bases at V and 0 bases at J, with 3 bases between. Germline-derived CDR1 and CDR2 are KGHDR and SFDVKD. CDR3 sequence (DNA): TGTGCCACCAGTGAAAGCTCTGGAAACACCATATATTTT. This sequence encodes CATSESSGNTIYF.

A few counts support this clonotype. A much larger clone lies a single base off, so this may be a read error. The chain joins TRBV30 to TRBJ1-1; D is unresolved. The germline V and J ends were trimmed by 8 bases and 4 bases, with 8 bases remaining between them. The CDR3 is 10 residues long. The germline V gene encodes CDR1 GTSNPN and CDR2 SVGIG (reference sequence). The CDR3 reads CALGGTEAFF. For the CDR3, the DNA is TGTGCCCTGGGAGGCACTGAAGCTTTCTTT. The full variable domain, with the rest looked up from reference TRBV30 and TRBJ1-1, is SQTIHQWPATLVQPVGSPLSLECTVEGTSNPNLYWYRQAAGRGLQLLFYSVGIGQISSEVPQNLSASRPQDRQFILSSKKLLLSDSGFYLCALGGTEAFFGQGTRLTVV.

This clonotype was seen at least ten times. V and J are TRBV7-3 and TRBJ2-3; 11 bases are shared with TRBD2. Germline V lookup: CDR1 SGHTA, CDR2 FQGTGA. V lost 6 bases to trimming and J lost 5 bases; unmatched junction nucleotides: 7. This CDR3 region has 15 residues. DNA of the CDR3: TGTGCCAGCAGTGCCGTGGGGACTAGCGGAGATACGCAGTATTTT. This encodes CASSAVGTSGDTQYF.

In this sample, this clonotype turned up many times. DNA of the CDR3: TGTGCCAGCACCTCTCCAGGCCACCAGTCCATCACAGATACGCAGTATTTT. This sequence encodes CASTSPGHQSITDTQYF. The chain links TRBV28 to TRBJ2-3; D call uncertain. This CDR3 is 17 amino acids long. V lost 7 bases, J lost 2 bases, and 22 bases lay in between. Germline V gives CDR1 MDHEN, CDR2 SYDVKM. Full variable domain (missing parts from reference TRBV28 and TRBJ2-3): DVKVTQSSRYLVKRTGEKVFLECVQDMDHENMFWYRQDPGLGLRLIYFSYDVKMKEKGDIPEGYSVSREKKERFSLILESASTNQTSMYLCASTSPGHQSITDTQYFGPGTRLTVL.

The chain carries TRBV5-1 and TRBJ2-7; TRBD2 agrees at 11 bases. The length of the CDR3 is 16 residues. In germline, CDR1 is SGHRS, CDR2 YFSETQ. J lost 4 bases, V lost 0 bases, and 6 bases had no gene match. CDR3 protein: CASSLESSGRSYEQYF. The CDR3 DNA is TGCGCCAGCAGCTTGGAGTCTAGCGGGAGGTCGTACGAGCAGTACTTC. Filled out from reference TRBV5-1 and TRBJ2-7, the complete variable domain reads KAGVTQTPRYLIKTRGQQVTLSCSPISGHRSVSWYQQTPGQGLQFLFEYFSETQRNKGNFPGRFSGRQFSNSRSEMNVSTLELGDSALYLCASSLESSGRSYEQYFGPGTRLTVT.

This clonotype was found many times. CDR3 in amino acids: CASGPWPDEQYF. The CDR3 region has the DNA TGTGCCAGCGGACCCTGGCCGGATGAGCAGTACTTC. The chain has TRBV12-3 or TRBV12-4 and TRBJ2-7; D is unclear. V lost 8 bases and J lost 7, with 15 bases in between. The CDR3 spans 12 residues.

The rearrangement joins TRBV3-1 to TRBJ2-7, with 9 bases aligning to TRBD2. The trim removed 6 bases at V and 7 bases at J, leaving 13 bases unmatched. CDR1 is LGHDT, CDR2 YNNKEL, per germline (reference sequence). This CDR3 has 15 amino acids. CDR3 amino acids: CASRPTAGGFGEQYF. The CDR3 DNA is TGTGCCAGCAGGCCCACGGCGGGGGGGTTCGGGGAGCAGTACTTC.

This clonotype has a count of ten or more. This chain links TRBV28 with TRBJ2-3; D is possibly TRBD2 (5 bases). The CDR3 totals 14 residues. Trimming pared 4 bases from V and 3 bases from J, leaving 11 bases between. Germline CDR1 is MDHEN and CDR2 is SYDVKM. The CDR3 loop reads CASSSTPGTDTQYF. CDR3 nucleotides: TGTGCCAGCAGTTCCACTCCGGGGACAGATACGCAGTATTTT.

This rearrangement joins TRBV12-3 or TRBV12-4 to TRBJ2-3, with D uncertain. The CDR3 length is 12 residues. V shed 2 bases and J shed 10 bases, with 10 bases lying between them. The CDR3 nucleotides are TGTGCCAGCAGTTTATCCCGGGCGCCGCAGTATTTT. It is translated as CASSLSRAPQYF.

The rearrangement uses TRBV16 and TRBJ1-3; D is ambiguous. This CDR3 contains 14 residues. Germline lookup yields CDR1 KGHSY and CDR2 FQNENV. Trimming pared 0 bases from V and 3 bases from J, leaving 6 bases between. The chain's CDR3 is CASSQSTGGNTIYF. The CDR3 DNA is TGTGCCAGCAGCCAATCTACCGGTGGAAACACCATATATTTT.

This clonotype has a handful of counts. The chain uses TRBV5-1 and TRBJ1-2, with a possible D match to TRBD1 (6 bases). The V end lost 3 bases, the J end lost 7 bases, and 16 bases lay between the germline ends. Germline V gene data show CDR1 as SGHRS and CDR2 as YFSETQ. This CDR3 region has 14 residues. CDR3 in amino acids: CASSSRGPDGGYTF. As DNA, the CDR3 is TGCGCCAGCAGCTCCCGGGGGCCGGATGGTGGCTACACCTTC.

There are many counts of this clonotype. The chain is built from TRBV30 and TRBJ1-2, with no clear D. Germline CDR1 reads GTSNPN; CDR2 reads SVGIG (reference sequence). CDR3 length: 13 residues. Trimming pared 3 bases from V and 3 bases from J, leaving 11 bases between. CDR3 DNA sequence: TGTGCCTGGAGGGGGTTGGCATACTATGGCTACACCTTC. This sequence encodes CAWRGLAYYGYTF. The full variable domain, rest sourced from reference TRBV30 and TRBJ1-2, is SQTIHQWPATLVQPVGSPLSLECTVEGTSNPNLYWYRQAAGRGLQLLFYSVGIGQISSEVPQNLSASRPQDRQFILSSKKLLLSDSGFYLCAWRGLAYYGYTFGSGTRLTVV.